The T cell receptor beta chain under discussion was sequenced for a study of blood T cell repertoires in COVID-19. The overall study: Both acute and convalescent COVID-19 samples were obtained from the United States, Italy and Spain. T cells, B-cell-depleted T cells, or PBMCs provided the cDNA or gDNA that served as material.

In the source study's methods: From reference gene primer amplification, estimates of nucleated cell counts were derived. The assay was immunoSEQ multiplex PCR, and TCRdb's table has in-frame clones only and misses some. V and J calls and clone size are given by that table; D and trimming were obtained from the DNA. The sample lists 110,000 to 150,000 clones; 65% to 85% were seen once. Germline CDR1 reads LNHNV; CDR2 reads YYDKDF (reference sequence). CDR3 size: 14 residues. Trimming left V 2 bases short and J 6 bases short, with 11 bases between. The material sequenced was peripheral blood. This clonotype was sampled from a middle-aged man with active or convalescent COVID-19. The chain is built from TRBV15 and TRBJ1-5; tentative D call: TRBD1 (6 bases). Here the CDR3 reads CATSRTGLGQPQHF. Here the CDR3 DNA reads TGTGCCACCAGCAGAACAGGGTTGGGTCAGCCCCAGCATTTT.